These 24 T cell receptor beta chains share one sample of origin, sequenced in a study of cytomegalovirus exposure and HLA in healthy donors. In the PCR, 60 Vbeta and 13 Jbeta primers were used. Here immunoSEQ multiplex PCR was the method, and the copy in TCRdb shows in-frame clones only, minus some. The table lists roughly 100,000 clones, approximately 82% of them singletons. Sequencing was done on a sample of PBMCs. The source is a man in his forties or fifties in good health and CMV-seropositive.

The V gene is TRBV7-9, the J gene TRBJ2-3, with 11 nucleotides matching TRBD1. The trim removed 6 bases at V and 5 bases at J, leaving 4 bases unmatched. The CDR3 is made up of 14 amino acids. The germline V gene has CDR1 SEHNR and CDR2 FQNEAQ (reference sequence). The CDR3 here is CASRKDRGLDTQYF. The DNA of the CDR3 is TGTGCCAGCAGAAAGGACAGGGGGCTAGATACGCAGTATTTT.

The rearrangement uses TRBV2 and TRBJ1-2, with 7 positions matching TRBD1. The CDR3 is 14 residues long. The V gene end was trimmed by 5 bases and the J gene end by 2 bases; junction bases not matched to a gene: 5. The germline V gene encodes CDR1 SNHLY and CDR2 FYNNEI. The CDR3 protein is CASSFRQGNYGYTF. In DNA, the CDR3 is TGTGCCAGCAGTTTTCGACAGGGCAACTATGGCTACACCTTC.

V gene TRBV7-3 combines with J gene TRBJ2-1, with a tentative D call TRBD2 (5 bases). The length of the CDR3 is 14 residues. Germline CDR1 and CDR2: SGHTA and FQGTGA. The ends were cut back, 5 bases at V and 6 bases at J, with 14 bases in the middle. The DNA of the CDR3 is TGTGCCAGCAGCCCTTGGACGGGAAGCAATGAGCAGTTCTTC. It codes for CASSPWTGSNEQFF.

This sequence joins TRBV29-1 and TRBJ2-6, with no clear D. V was trimmed by 4 bases and J by 0 bases, leaving 7 bases between them. The CDR3 totals 14 residues. Germline CDR1 and CDR2: SQVTM and ANQGSEA. The CDR3 region is CSVGAHSGANVLTF. CDR3 nucleotides: TGCAGCGTTGGGGCCCACTCTGGGGCCAACGTCCTGACTTTC.

The chain uses TRBV21-1 and TRBJ1-6; no check of the table's D call, TRBD1, against the DNA was made. TRBV21-1 is recorded as a pseudogene. CDR3 length: 18 amino acids. CDR3 region: CASSKGRSRDRGCSPLHF. The DNA of the CDR3 is TGTGCCAGCAGCAAAGGCCGGTCTCGGGACAGGGGCTGTTCACCCCTCCACTTT.

The chain uses TRBV5-4 and TRBJ1-1; D unresolved. CDR3 length: 13 residues. Germline CDR1 and CDR2: SGHNT and YYREEE (reference sequence). V gave up 1 base and J gave up 0 bases, with 4 bases separating them. CDR3 DNA: TGTGCCAGCAGCTTGCTTATGAACACTGAAGCTTTCTTT. This translates into CASSLLMNTEAFF.

This clone was recorded once. The chain is built from TRBV9 and TRBJ2-2, with 8 bases aligning to TRBD2. Germline V lookup: CDR1 SGDLS, CDR2 YYNGEE. The V segment lost 2 bases and the J segment 4 bases; nucleotides outside the gene matches: 13. There are 18 residues in the CDR3. The chain's CDR3 is CASSVSARTGGLTGELFF. DNA for the CDR3: TGTGCCAGCAGCGTCTCTGCAAGGACGGGGGGGCTCACCGGGGAGCTGTTTTTT.

A few counts support this clone. V usage is TRBV19 and J usage is TRBJ1-5; D is unresolved. Germline V gene data show CDR1 as LNHDA and CDR2 as SQIVND (reference sequence). The CDR3 extends over 12 amino acids. The V and J ends lost 0 bases and 7 bases respectively, with 4 bases between them. CDR3 in amino acids: CASSIEAQPQHF. CDR3 in DNA: TGTGCCAGTAGTATAGAGGCCCAGCCCCAGCATTTT.

V is TRBV11-3 and J is TRBJ2-5, with TRBD2 as a possible D gene (5 bases). The length of the CDR3 is 15 residues. The germline V gene encodes CDR1 SGHNT and CDR2 YENEEA. Trimming took 4 bases from V and 1 from J, leaving 13 bases between them. CDR3 protein: CASSSLTTSQETQYF. The CDR3 DNA follows: TGTGCCAGCAGCTCTCTGACTACCTCCCAAGAGACCCAGTACTTC.

This chain connects TRBV15 to TRBJ2-1; the match to TRBD1 covers 9 bases. Losses at the gene ends were 2 bases for V and 7 bases for J; bases not matched to a gene: 9. Germline CDR1 is LNHNV and CDR2 is YYDKDF (reference sequence). CDR3 size: 16 residues. The CDR3 here is CATSRTLTGGENEQFF. In nucleotides, the CDR3 is TGTGCCACCAGCAGAACTTTGACAGGGGGGGAGAATGAGCAGTTCTTC.

The rearrangement joins TRBV6-5 to TRBJ2-2; possible D gene TRBD1, 6 bases. Germline V gives CDR1 MNHEY, CDR2 SVGAGI. The V end lost 6 bases, the J end lost 1 base, and 9 bases lay between the germline ends. The CDR3 runs 14 residues. The CDR3 spells CASRGARNTGELFF. CDR3 in DNA: TGTGCCAGCAGGGGGGCGCGGAACACCGGGGAGCTGTTTTTT.

This chain links TRBV2 with TRBJ2-1, with 8 bases matching TRBD2. Per the germline V gene, CDR1 is SNHLY and CDR2 is FYNNEI. The CDR3 loop spans 15 amino acids. V was pared by 1 base and J by 5 bases, with 4 bases of the junction left unmatched. Written as DNA, the CDR3 is TGTGCCAGCAGTGAAGAGCGGGAGTATAACAATGAGCAGTTCTTC. This encodes CASSEEREYNNEQFF.

The CDR3 DNA reads TGTGCCAGCAGTTCTACTACAGGGAGACGAACAGATACGCAGTATTTT. Translated: CASSSTTGRRTDTQYF. The rearrangement uses TRBV27 and TRBJ2-3; perhaps TRBD1 as D (6 bases). The CDR3 runs to 16 residues. In germline, CDR1 is MNHEY, CDR2 SMNVEV (reference sequence). Trimming took 4 bases from V and 3 from J, leaving 17 bases between them.

The chain couples TRBV19 to TRBJ1-5; possibly TRBD1 for D (6 bases). Germline CDR1 and CDR2: LNHDA and SQIVND (reference sequence). The CDR3 length is 16 residues. The V end was cut by 3 bases, the J end by 3 bases, with 15 bases between. CDR3 coding DNA: TGTGCCAGTAGTATGGTGGCGGGGGCCCTCAATCAGCCCCAGCATTTT. Amino acid sequence: CASSMVAGALNQPQHF.

This clone has a single count. The chain employs TRBV9 and TRBJ2-7, with 9 bases fitting TRBD1. J gave up 5 bases and V 0 bases, and 21 bases lay outside the gene matches. Germline CDR1 is SGDLS and CDR2 is YYNGEE. CDR3 length equals 20 residues. The CDR3 DNA sequence: TGTGCCAGCAGCGTAGGGACAGGGGCGCGGAGGTGGGGGAACGACAACGAGCAGTACTTC. Protein sequence: CASSVGTGARRWGNDNEQYF.

V is TRBV6-6 and J is TRBJ2-7; 9 bases fit TRBD1. Germline CDR1 reads MNHNY; CDR2 reads SVGAGI (reference sequence). The trim removed 6 bases at V and 4 bases at J, leaving 7 bases unmatched. The CDR3 consists of 14 residues. The CDR3 sequence is CASSSGQGDYEQYF. As DNA, the CDR3 is TGTGCCAGCAGCTCGGGACAGGGCGATTACGAGCAGTACTTC.

This sequence joins TRBV6-4 and TRBJ1-1; 7 nucleotides match TRBD1. With V trimmed by 11 bases and J by 0 bases, 12 bases remained unmatched. This CDR3 is built from 15 residues. Looked up from germline, CDR1 is MRHNA and CDR2 is SNTAGT. As DNA, the CDR3 is TGTGCCGGGCCCCGGGACAGATTGATGAACACTGAAGCTTTCTTT. Translating it yields CAGPRDRLMNTEAFF.

The rearrangement joins TRBV5-4 to TRBJ2-6; no reliable D call. Germline V gene sequence: CDR1 SGHNT, CDR2 YYREEE (reference sequence). The CDR3 is 12 amino acids. The germline V and J ends were trimmed by 9 bases and 0 bases, with 4 bases remaining between them. Here the CDR3 reads CATSSGANVLTF. The CDR3 DNA follows: TGTGCCACCTCCTCTGGGGCCAACGTCCTGACTTTC.

The CDR3 DNA follows: TGTGCCAGCAGCGTAGAACTAGCGGGTACAAATACGCAGTATTTT. This translates into CASSVELAGTNTQYF. The chain combines TRBV9 with TRBJ2-3; the match to TRBD2 covers 9 bases. With V trimmed by 0 bases and J by 7 bases, 6 bases remained unmatched. CDR1 is SGDLS, CDR2 YYNGEE, per germline. This CDR3 contains 15 residues. The full variable domain, completed using reference TRBV9 and TRBJ2-3, is DSGVTQTPKHLITATGQRVTLRCSPRSGDLSVYWYQQSLDQGLQFLIQYYNGEERAKGNILERFSAQQFPDLHSELNLSSLELGDSALYFCASSVELAGTNTQYFGPGTRLTVL.

This chain joins TRBV11-3 and TRBJ2-2; D is possibly TRBD2 (5 bases). The V gene lost 4 bases and the J gene lost 4 bases, with 13 bases spanning the gap. CDR3 length equals 15 residues. Germline CDR1 is SGHNT and CDR2 is YENEEA. The CDR3 is CASSSYSASTGELFF. CDR3 coding DNA: TGTGCCAGCAGCTCGTATAGCGCTAGCACCGGGGAGCTGTTTTTT.

The table lists this clone with a few counts. The V call is TRBV5-5, the J call TRBJ2-1, with 10 positions matching TRBD1. Germline CDR1 and CDR2: SGHKS and YYEKEE (reference sequence). Unmatched junction bases numbered 9, after V lost 0 bases and J lost 6 bases. This CDR3 region has 17 residues. The CDR3 DNA follows: TGTGCCAGCAGCTTGGCTTGGCGGGACAGGGGTGGCAATGAGCAGTTCTTC. Residues: CASSLAWRDRGGNEQFF.

This chain connects TRBV7-9 to TRBJ2-1, with 8 bases matching TRBD2. Trimming took 5 bases from V and 4 from J; bases not matched to a gene: 7. The CDR3 extends over 15 amino acids. In germline, CDR1 is SEHNR, CDR2 FQNEAQ (reference sequence). The CDR3 DNA is TGTGCCAGCAGCCTCCTCCGCGGGGGGTACAATGAGCAGTTCTTC. This gives the protein CASSLLRGGYNEQFF.

The rearrangement links TRBV14 to TRBJ1-2; no firm D call. Trimming pared 0 bases from V and 4 bases from J, leaving 6 bases between. Germline values: CDR1 SGHDN, CDR2 FVKESK. The CDR3 loop spans 13 amino acids. In nucleotides, the CDR3 is TGTGCCAGCAGCCAAGACAGGATCTATGGCTACACCTTC. Amino acid sequence: CASSQDRIYGYTF.

The chain joins TRBV15 to TRBJ1-5; D ambiguous. The CDR3 contains 14 residues. Trimming removed 4 bases at V and 0 bases at J, with 7 bases between. Germline CDR1 LNHNV, CDR2 YYDKDF (reference sequence). CDR3 residues: CATSKSYSNQPQHF. Here the CDR3 DNA reads TGTGCCACCAGCAAATCGTATAGCAATCAGCCCCAGCATTTT.